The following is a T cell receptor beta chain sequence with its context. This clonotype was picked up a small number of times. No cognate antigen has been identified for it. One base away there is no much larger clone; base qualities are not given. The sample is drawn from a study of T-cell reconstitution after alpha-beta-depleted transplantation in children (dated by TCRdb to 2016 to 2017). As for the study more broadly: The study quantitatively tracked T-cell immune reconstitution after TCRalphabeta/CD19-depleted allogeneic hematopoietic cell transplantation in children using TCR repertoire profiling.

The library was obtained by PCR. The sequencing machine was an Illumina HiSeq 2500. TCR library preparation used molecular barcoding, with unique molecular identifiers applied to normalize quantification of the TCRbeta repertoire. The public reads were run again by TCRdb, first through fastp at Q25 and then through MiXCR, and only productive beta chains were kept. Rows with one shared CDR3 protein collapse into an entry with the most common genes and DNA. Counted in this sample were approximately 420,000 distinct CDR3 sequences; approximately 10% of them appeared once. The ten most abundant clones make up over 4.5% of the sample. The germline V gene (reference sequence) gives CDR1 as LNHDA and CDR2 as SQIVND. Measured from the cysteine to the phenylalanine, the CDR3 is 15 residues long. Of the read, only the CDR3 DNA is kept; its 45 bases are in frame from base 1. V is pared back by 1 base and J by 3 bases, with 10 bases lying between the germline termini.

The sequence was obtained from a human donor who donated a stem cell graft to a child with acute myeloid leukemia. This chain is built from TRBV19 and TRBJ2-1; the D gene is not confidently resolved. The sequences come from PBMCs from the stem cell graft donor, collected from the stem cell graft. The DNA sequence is TGTGCCAGTAGTATAGTGGCGAGTCTCTACAATGAGCAGTTCTTC. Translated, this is CASSIVASLYNEQFF.